The T cell receptor beta chain under discussion was sequenced for a study of T-cell reconstitution after alpha-beta-depleted transplantation in children. This CDR3 contains 11 residues. Between the trimmed V and J ends, which lost 0 bases and 6 bases, there was a span of 3 bases. CDR1 is MNHEY and CDR2 is SVGEGT in the germline V gene. Preparation of the TCRbeta library involved a method that used unique molecular identifiers. Via MiXCR, TCRdb re-called the PCR reads, giving one row per CDR3 protein. The data show some 500,000 distinct CDR3 sequences, around a third seen once. The V gene is TRBV6-2 or TRBV6-3, the J gene TRBJ2-7; D call uncertain. The receptor was isolated from a human donor who donated a stem cell graft to a child with aplastic anemia. The sequences come from PBMCs from the stem cell graft donor, collected from the stem cell graft. Here the CDR3 DNA reads TGTGCCAGCAGTTACTCCCTCGAGCAGTACTTC. Its translation is CASSYSLEQYF.